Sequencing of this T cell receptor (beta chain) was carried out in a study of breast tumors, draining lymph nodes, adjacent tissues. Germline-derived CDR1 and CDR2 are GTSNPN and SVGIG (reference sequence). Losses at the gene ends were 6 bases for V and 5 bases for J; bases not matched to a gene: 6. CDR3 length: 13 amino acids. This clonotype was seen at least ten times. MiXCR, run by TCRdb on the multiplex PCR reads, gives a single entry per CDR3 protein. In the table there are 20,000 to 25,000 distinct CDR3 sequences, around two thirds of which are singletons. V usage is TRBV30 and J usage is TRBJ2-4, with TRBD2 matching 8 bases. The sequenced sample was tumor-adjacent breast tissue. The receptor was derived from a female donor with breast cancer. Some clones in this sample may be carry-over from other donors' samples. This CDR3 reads CACQEREQNIQYF. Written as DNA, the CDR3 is TGTGCCTGCCAGGAGCGGGAGCAAAACATTCAGTACTTC.